This T cell receptor beta chain was captured in a study of cytomegalovirus exposure and HLA in healthy donors. Study-wide results and limits: Among the sequence variants, a highly shared cluster was likely an artifact of sequencing. Rarity marked most TCR sequences, yet some public TCRs occurred in many donors. The authors later linked a missense DCLRE1C variant to TCR beta V- and J-gene trimming.

This clone appeared a single time. The antigen is not known. The CDR3 is 13 residues long. Looked up from germline, CDR1 is WSHSY and CDR2 is SAAADI. J lost 7 bases, V lost 6 bases, and 6 bases had no gene match. The PCR contained 60 Vbeta and 13 Jbeta primers. Methods used by the authors: Unique TCR beta chains numbered 60 million to 100 million in a later analysis, with around 12 million shared. Sequenced by immunoSEQ multiplex PCR; TCRdb stores in-frame clones only, minus some. V, J and clone size are taken as reported in that table, and D and trimming were inferred from the DNA itself. The sample shows 200,000 to 250,000 clones, more than 60% of them seen only once.

Material for sequencing was PBMCs. V gene TRBV10-2 combines with J gene TRBJ1-5; 7 positions agree with TRBD1. This clonotype was obtained from a man aged 50-59 years in good health and CMV-seronegative. The CDR3 spells CASSPDRAQPQHF. CDR3 DNA: TGCGCCAGCAGCCCCGACAGGGCCCAGCCCCAGCATTTT.